This is a list of T cell receptor beta chains from one sample in a study of T cells after yellow fever vaccination. TCRdb re-called the 5' RACE reads through MiXCR, storing one row per CDR3 protein. Of some 320,000 distinct CDR3 sequences detected, 4.1% appear once; the ten largest clones hold about 26%. The sequencing used PBMCs, collected 5 days after the yellow fever booster vaccination. These TCRs come from a man between 18 and 29 years old who received the YFV17D yellow fever vaccine. CDR3s include the opening cysteine and the closing phenylalanine or tryptophan. D genes are given only for firm matches. Where a row states a size, it is once, few, many or the class of an expanded clone; other rows omit it.

j_call	clone_size	v_call	d_call	cdr3_aa	cdr3_nt
TRBJ1-4	-	TRBV6-1	TRBD1	CASSEDRAYEKLFF	TGTGCCAGCAGTGAGGACAGGGCCTATGAAAAACTGTTTTTT
TRBJ2-1	few	TRBV14	TRBD2	CASTFLAGEYNEQFF	TGTGCCAGCACCTTCCTAGCGGGGGAGTACAATGAGCAGTTCTTC
TRBJ2-7	few	TRBV5-6	TRBD1	CASSPGQGGYYEQYF	TGTGCCAGCAGTCCCGGACAGGGGGGCTACTACGAGCAGTACTTC
TRBJ1-2	many	TRBV7-6	-	CASSLDQLNYGYTF	TGTGCCAGCAGCTTAGACCAGTTAAACTATGGCTACACCTTC
TRBJ1-1	many	TRBV2	-	CASSEALNTEAFF	TGTGCCAGCAGCGAAGCTTTGAACACTGAAGCTTTCTTT
TRBJ2-3	few	TRBV11-2	-	CASSLGLRADTQYF	TGTGCCAGCAGCTTAGGGCTTAGAGCAGATACGCAGTATTTT
TRBJ1-2	few	TRBV19	-	CASSSRDGGYGYTF	TGTGCCAGTAGTTCCCGCGACGGCGGGTATGGCTACACCTTC
TRBJ2-6	few	TRBV28	TRBD1	CASRDRAGANVLTF	TGTGCCAGCCGCGACAGGGCTGGGGCCAACGTCCTGACTTTC
TRBJ2-2	few	TRBV5-1	-	CASSYERELSGELFF	TGCGCCAGCAGCTACGAGAGGGAGTTGTCCGGGGAGCTGTTTTTT
TRBJ2-6	few	TRBV5-5	-	CASSHTQVSGANVLTF	TGTGCCAGCAGCCACACACAAGTCTCTGGGGCCAACGTCCTGACTTTC
TRBJ1-5	-	TRBV4-1	-	CASSPLGVNNQPQHF	TGCGCCAGCAGCCCGCTCGGGGTAAACAATCAGCCCCAGCATTTT
TRBJ1-1	many	TRBV6-2/TRBV6-3	-	CASSRDGLATEAFF	TGTGCCAGCAGCCGGGACGGGCTTGCCACTGAAGCTTTCTTT
TRBJ1-1	few	TRBV28	-	CASSFGGSYQIAFF	TGTGCCAGCAGTTTCGGGGGCAGCTACCAGATAGCTTTCTTT
TRBJ2-7	-	TRBV6-5	TRBD1	CASSSRGHHSYEQYF	TGTGCCAGCAGTTCAAGGGGGCACCACTCCTACGAGCAGTACTTC
TRBJ2-3	-	TRBV7-9	TRBD1	CASLDRDRGDTQYF	TGTGCCAGCCTGGACAGGGACCGGGGAGATACGCAGTATTTT
TRBJ2-2	few	TRBV3-1	-	CASSQGVAANTGELFF	TGTGCCAGCAGCCAAGGAGTTGCCGCGAACACCGGGGAGCTGTTTTTT
TRBJ2-2	few	TRBV29-1	TRBD1	CSVTGEDTGELFF	TGCAGCGTGACAGGGGAGGACACCGGGGAGCTGTTTTTT
TRBJ1-5	many	TRBV20-1	-	CSANTGSGQPQHF	TGCAGTGCCAATACAGGGAGTGGGCAGCCCCAGCATTTT
TRBJ2-2	-	TRBV6-5	-	CASSYRRGWTGELIF	TGTGCCAGCAGTTACCGGCGGGGTTGGACCGGGGAGCTGATTTTT
TRBJ2-3	few	TRBV15	-	CATSRDGQSTDTQYF	TGTGCCACCAGCAGAGATGGGCAGAGCACAGATACGCAGTATTTT
TRBJ1-2	many	TRBV9	-	CASSVAESANYGYTF	TGTGCCAGCAGCGTAGCTGAGAGCGCTAACTATGGCTACACCTTC
TRBJ2-5	few	TRBV29-1	-	CSVADRGMVETQYF	TGCAGCGTAGCCGACAGAGGGATGGTGGAGACCCAGTACTTC
TRBJ2-1	many	TRBV5-1	TRBD2	CASSQGLAGEGEQFF	TGCGCCAGCAGCCAGGGACTAGCGGGGGAGGGGGAGCAGTTCTTC
TRBJ1-4	-	TRBV6-6	-	CASSDTGFITKLFF	TGTGCCAGCAGCGATACAGGTTTCATCACGAAACTGTTTTTT
TRBJ2-3	-	TRBV5-1	-	CASSTRAFNTQYF	TGCGCCAGCAGCACGAGAGCCTTCAATACGCAGTATTTT
TRBJ2-1	few	TRBV24-1	TRBD1	CATSVPGTGLNEQFF	TGTGCCACCAGTGTCCCCGGGACAGGGCTTAATGAGCAGTTCTTC
TRBJ1-1	-	TRBV15	-	CATSRGSGYEDTEAFF	TGTGCCACCAGCAGAGGTTCGGGGTACGAGGACACTGAAGCTTTCTTT
TRBJ2-3	few	TRBV4-2	-	CASSQTPGGLTDTQYF	TGTGCCAGCAGCCAAACCCCAGGCGGACTCACAGATACGCAGTATTTT
TRBJ2-7	few	TRBV6-6	-	CASTLFGTAYEQYF	TGTGCCAGCACCCTTTTCGGGACGGCTTACGAGCAGTACTTC
TRBJ2-3	-	TRBV5-1	-	CASHDGREGTDTQYF	TGCGCCAGTCACGACGGCAGGGAGGGCACAGATACGCAGTATTTT
TRBJ2-1	-	TRBV10-3	TRBD2	CAIRLAGSPYNEQFF	TGTGCCATCAGATTAGCGGGGAGCCCCTACAATGAGCAGTTCTTC
TRBJ2-1	-	TRBV7-2	-	CASSLAGPGSYNEQFF	TGTGCCAGCAGCTTAGCCGGCCCGGGGTCCTACAATGAGCAGTTCTTC
TRBJ2-6	few	TRBV10-2	-	CASSDELGGANVLTF	TGCGCCAGCAGTGATGAACTCGGTGGGGCCAACGTCCTGACTTTC
TRBJ1-1	few	TRBV7-9	-	CASSLALLNTEAFF	TGTGCCAGCAGCTTAGCGCTGTTGAACACTGAAGCTTTCTTT
TRBJ2-6	-	TRBV6-2/TRBV6-3	-	CASSWRGAGANVLTF	TGTGCCAGCAGTTGGAGGGGCGCTGGGGCCAACGTCCTGACTTTC
TRBJ2-6	few	TRBV5-1	-	CASSLEQGSTGANVLTF	TGCGCCAGCAGCTTGGAGCAGGGGTCTACTGGGGCCAACGTCCTGACTTTC
TRBJ2-1	few	TRBV12-3/TRBV12-4	TRBD2	CASSLRAGARYNEQFF	TGTGCCAGCAGTTTAAGAGCGGGGGCGAGATACAATGAGCAGTTCTTC
TRBJ2-1	few	TRBV18	-	CASSLSYSTSYNEQFF	TGTGCCAGCTCACTATCCTACAGCACATCCTACAATGAGCAGTTCTTC
TRBJ2-7	many	TRBV5-5	-	CASSLGSSSYEQYF	TGTGCCAGCAGCTTGGGTTCGAGCTCCTACGAGCAGTACTTC
TRBJ2-1	many	TRBV7-9	-	CASSPRWINEQFF	TGTGCCAGCAGCCCGAGGTGGATCAATGAGCAGTTCTTC
TRBJ2-1	many	TRBV7-9	-	CASSPEKNEQFF	TGTGCCAGCAGCCCGGAAAAGAATGAGCAGTTCTTC
TRBJ2-1	-	TRBV6-2/TRBV6-3	TRBD2	CASSYSRGGSYNEQFF	TGTGCCAGCAGTTACTCCCGCGGGGGCTCCTACAATGAGCAGTTCTTC
TRBJ2-2	-	TRBV7-2	-	CASHRGREQSGELFF	TGTGCCAGCCATCGCGGACGCGAACAATCCGGGGAGCTGTTTTTT
TRBJ2-2	few	TRBV5-4	-	CASSLVPSLNTGELFF	TGTGCCAGCAGCTTGGTTCCGAGCCTGAACACCGGGGAGCTGTTTTTT
TRBJ1-2	-	TRBV18	-	CASSPWYREKDYGYTF	TGTGCCAGCTCACCATGGTACAGGGAAAAAGACTATGGCTACACCTTC
TRBJ2-2	few	TRBV13	-	CASSGETLELFF	TGTGCCAGCAGCGGCGAGACATTGGAGCTGTTTTTT
TRBJ1-5	many	TRBV5-1	-	CASSRGLPQHF	TGCGCCAGCAGCCGCGGCTTGCCCCAGCATTTT
TRBJ2-3	many	TRBV20-1	TRBD2	CSATGVSGARVGDTQYF	TGCAGTGCTACCGGAGTTAGCGGGGCTCGTGTTGGAGATACGCAGTATTTT